Listed here are 29 T cell receptor beta chains from one sample, sequenced in a study of CD8+CD57+ T cells in acquired aplastic anemia. It was genomic DNA that served as the template for profiling TCR beta VDJ and CDR3. Each CDR3 protein is one row after TCRdb ran MiXCR on the reads. The table records roughly 130,000 distinct CDR3 sequences, 40% to 60% of them present only once. Sequences were obtained from sorted CD4+, CD8+, or CD8+CD57+ T cells (not recorded which) from PBMCs. The source is a human donor in good health, serving as a control.

This clonotype has at least ten counts. This chain uses TRBV18 with TRBJ1-2; D call uncertain. CDR1 is KGHSH, CDR2 LQKENI, per germline. The CDR3 spans 14 residues. Trimming stripped 2 bases from V and 4 bases from J, with 11 bases between. CDR3 bases: TGTGCCAGCTCACCAGGCCTCGGCCCCTATGGCTACACCTTC. Translated, it gives CASSPGLGPYGYTF.

This clonotype was observed at least ten times. The rearrangement uses TRBV4-1 and TRBJ2-7; 12 bases fit TRBD2. Germline CDR1 is MGHRA and CDR2 is YSYEKL. J gave up 3 bases and V 6 bases, and 3 bases lay outside the gene matches. The CDR3 totals 14 residues. Written as DNA, the CDR3 is TGCGCCAGCAGACGACTAGCGGGGGACTACGAGCAGTACTTC. Its protein product is CASRRLAGDYEQYF.

The V gene is TRBV10-3, the J gene TRBJ2-2, with D tentatively TRBD1 or TRBD2 (6 bases each). CDR3 length: 11 residues. CDR1 is ENHRY and CDR2 is SYGVKD in the germline V gene. V lost 9 bases to trimming and J lost 5 bases, with 7 bases between them. The CDR3 loop is CAIGGTGELFF. The CDR3 nucleotides are TGTGCCATAGGGGGGACCGGGGAGCTGTTTTTT.

This chain links TRBV7-8 with TRBJ1-6, with TRBD1 as a possible D gene (5 bases). CDR1 is SGHVS, CDR2 FQNEAQ, per germline. The germline V and J ends were trimmed by 5 bases and 8 bases, with 10 bases remaining between them. The CDR3 totals 13 residues. CDR3: CASSPGTDSPLHF. DNA of the CDR3: TGTGCCAGCAGCCCAGGGACGGATTCACCCCTCCACTTT.

The chain links TRBV7-3 to TRBJ1-2, with D unresolved. Trimming left V 5 bases short and J 5 bases short, with 12 bases between. This CDR3 region has 13 residues. Germline CDR1 is SGHTA and CDR2 is FQGTGA. CDR3 loop: CASSQDRFYGYTF. The CDR3 coding sequence is TGTGCCAGCAGCCAAGATCGGTTTTATGGCTACACCTTC.

This clonotype was picked up many times. The CDR3 reads CASSDPSGPHHGAFF. The CDR3 DNA reads TGTGCCAGCAGTGACCCGTCGGGACCTCACCATGGGGCTTTCTTT. The chain couples TRBV6-1 to TRBJ1-1, with D maybe TRBD1 (5 bases). Trimming shortened V by 3 bases and J by 11 bases, and 22 bases separated the two germline ends. CDR1 is MNHNS, CDR2 SASEGT, per germline. CDR3 length: 15 residues.

This clonotype was detected many times. The chain uses TRBV5-1 and TRBJ1-1; TRBD1 matches at 7 bases. V was pared by 2 bases and J by 0 bases, with 4 bases of the junction left unmatched. This CDR3 spans 15 amino acids. Germline values: CDR1 SGHRS, CDR2 YFSETQ. The CDR3 sequence: CASSFLQGMNTEAFF. CDR3 DNA sequence: TGCGCCAGCAGCTTCCTACAGGGGATGAACACTGAAGCTTTCTTT.

This clonotype has ten or more counts. The CDR3 here is CASSPRTGPNTEAFF. CDR3 DNA sequence: TGTGCCAGCAGCCCACGGACAGGGCCGAACACTGAAGCTTTCTTT. V and J are TRBV11-3 and TRBJ1-1; 8 bases fit TRBD1. J gave up 1 base and V 5 bases, and 6 bases lay outside the gene matches. CDR3 length: 15 amino acids. CDR1 is SGHNT and CDR2 is YENEEA in the germline V gene.

As to this clonotype: A clone one base away is much larger, so this may be a read error. The V and J genes are TRBV2 and TRBJ1-1, with 7 bases that match TRBD1. CDR3 length equals 14 residues. Per the germline V gene, CDR1 is SNHLY and CDR2 is FYNNEI. The J segment lost 1 base and the V segment lost 6 bases, leaving 5 bases of the junction unmatched. CDR3 nucleotide sequence: TGTGCCAGCAGCCCCGGGACAGCGAACACTGAAGCTTTCTTT. This translates into CASSPGTANTEAFF.

The chain uses TRBV2 and TRBJ2-7, with TRBD1 identical over 11 bases. The CDR3 has 14 residues. J was trimmed by 5 bases and V by 5 bases; bases with no gene match: 5. CDR1 is SNHLY and CDR2 is FYNNEI in the germline V gene. The CDR3 bases are TGTGCCAGCAGTTTGGACAGGGGGCTAGACGAGCAGTACTTC. It is translated as CASSLDRGLDEQYF.

The CDR3 here is CATSRDLVLYEQYF. The CDR3 DNA reads as TGTGCCACCAGCAGAGATTTGGTACTTTACGAGCAGTACTTC. The chain employs TRBV15 and TRBJ2-7; D uncertain. CDR3 length: 14 residues. CDR1 is LNHNV, CDR2 YYDKDF, per germline (reference sequence). The ends were cut back, 0 bases at V and 4 bases at J, with 10 bases in the middle.

This chain joins TRBV20-1 and TRBJ2-1; D might be TRBD2 (5 bases). This CDR3 contains 12 residues. Trimming removed 5 bases at V and 10 bases at J, with 15 bases between. The V gene's germline CDR1 is DFQATT and CDR2 SNEGSKA (reference sequence). The CDR3 region has the DNA TGCAGTGCTGATCGTGAGGGTTACGAGCAGTTCTTC. It codes for CSADREGYEQFF.

This clonotype was detected many times. The chain joins TRBV28 to TRBJ2-7; TRBD1 matches at 7 bases. The germline CDR1 and CDR2 sequences are MDHEN and SYDVKM. The CDR3 totals 14 residues. J was trimmed by 3 bases and V by 5 bases; bases with no gene match: 7. Written as DNA, the CDR3 is TGTGCCAGCAGTCCGACAGGGCCGTACTACGAGCAGTACTTC. It codes for CASSPTGPYYEQYF.

V is TRBV7-3 and J is TRBJ2-3; possibly TRBD1 or TRBD2 for D (5 bases each). The germline V gene has CDR1 SGHTA and CDR2 FQGTGA. The CDR3 has 17 amino acids. Trimming took off 5 bases at V and 6 bases at J, with 24 bases between the two ends. This CDR3 reads CASSLSSDLEGWDTQYF. The CDR3, as DNA: TGTGCCAGCAGCCTCTCCTCGGACCTAGAGGGGTGGGATACGCAGTATTTT.

The V call is TRBV4-2, the J call TRBJ1-3; a possible D gene is TRBD1 (5 bases). CDR1 is LGHNA and CDR2 is YNFKEQ in the germline V gene. This CDR3 has 15 residues. Deletions cut 0 bases from V and 4 bases from J, with 10 bases between. CDR3 bases: TGTGCCAGCAGCCAAGAAATCGGGGGAGGAAACACCATATATTTT. It translates to CASSQEIGGGNTIYF.

The rearrangement links TRBV2 to TRBJ2-7; unclear D gene. V was shortened by 6 bases and J by 4 bases, with 16 bases between the two germline ends. The CDR3 has 14 residues. CDR1 and CDR2 from the germline V gene are SNHLY and FYNNEI. The CDR3 nucleotides are TGTGCCAGCAGCTTGGATGGCAGCCTTTACGAGCAGTACTTC. Its protein is CASSLDGSLYEQYF. Complete variable domain (other parts from reference TRBV2 and TRBJ2-7): EPEVTQTPSHQVTQMGQEVILRCVPISNHLYFYWYRQILGQKVEFLVSFYNNEISEKSEIFDDQFSVERPDGSNFTLKIRSTKLEDSAMYFCASSLDGSLYEQYFGPGTRLTVT.

This clonotype occurred a few times. The chain carries TRBV4-1 and TRBJ1-2; 12 bases map to TRBD1. V shed 4 bases and J 2 bases; nucleotides not matched to a gene: 5. The CDR3 covers 16 residues. Germline CDR1 MGHRA, CDR2 YSYEKL. The CDR3 is CASSLPGTGGNYGYTF. As DNA, the CDR3 is TGCGCCAGCAGCCTTCCCGGGACAGGGGGCAACTATGGCTACACCTTC.

This sequence joins TRBV4-1 and TRBJ2-1; perhaps TRBD2 as D (5 bases). This CDR3 region has 16 residues. V was pared by 1 base and J by 2 bases, with 12 bases between. CDR1 and CDR2 from the germline V gene are MGHRA and YSYEKL. In DNA form, the CDR3 reads TGCGCCAGCAGCCAAGGGGTTGGAGGCCCCTACAATGAGCAGTTCTTC. Its protein is CASSQGVGGPYNEQFF.

The CDR3 nucleotides are TGTGCCAGCAGCTCCACTAGCGGGGGGGCGGGCGATACGCAGTATTTT. It is translated as CASSSTSGGAGDTQYF. The chain couples TRBV11-2 to TRBJ2-3; TRBD2 matches at 13 bases. V shed 4 bases, J shed 6 bases, and the junction held 7 bases outside the gene matches. CDR1 and CDR2 (germline): SGHAT, FQNNGV. The CDR3 covers 16 residues.

The chain couples TRBV20-1 to TRBJ2-1, with 9 nucleotides matching TRBD1. The J segment lost 7 bases and the V segment lost 5 bases, leaving 3 bases of the junction unmatched. This CDR3 comprises 12 residues. In germline, CDR1 is DFQATT, CDR2 SNEGSKA (reference sequence). The CDR3 loop is CSAEQGANEQFF. DNA for the CDR3: TGCAGTGCTGAACAGGGGGCGAATGAGCAGTTCTTC.

This clonotype was observed many times. The chain links TRBV3-1 to TRBJ1-6; perhaps TRBD1 as D (6 bases). Deletions cut 4 bases from V and 3 bases from J, with 13 bases between. The germline gives CDR1 LGHDT, CDR2 YNNKEL (reference sequence). The CDR3 is made up of 16 amino acids. CDR3 DNA sequence: TGTGCCAGCAGCCTACAAGGGGGGTACTATAATTCACCCCTCCACTTT. It codes for CASSLQGGYYNSPLHF.

About this clonotype: A read error is possible here, since a much larger clone lies one base away. The chain employs TRBV5-1 and TRBJ1-1, with D maybe TRBD1 (5 bases). CDR1 SGHRS and CDR2 YFSETQ come from the germline V gene. CDR3 length: 15 residues. CDR3 sequence (DNA): TGCGCCAACAGCTTGGCACCACGACAGTTGAGTGAAGCTTTCTTT. Protein: CANSLAPRQLSEAFF.

The chain has TRBV29-1 and TRBJ2-7, with 10 positions matching TRBD2. The CDR3 length is 12 residues. Germline CDR1 reads SQVTM; CDR2 reads ANQGSEA. J lost 3 bases, V lost 4 bases, and 0 bases had no gene match. For the CDR3, the DNA is TGCAGCGTTGTAGCGGGGGGCTACGAGCAGTACTTC. Translated, it gives CSVVAGGYEQYF.

The table lists this clonotype with many counts. The chain couples TRBV5-1 to TRBJ2-4, with D perhaps matching TRBD1 (6 bases). Trimming pared 4 bases from V and 7 bases from J, leaving 15 bases between. Germline V gene sequence: CDR1 SGHRS, CDR2 YFSETQ. The CDR3 is 14 amino acids. CDR3 sequence reads: CASSQETGLNIQYF. Here the CDR3 DNA reads TGCGCCAGCAGCCAGGAGACAGGTTTGAACATTCAGTACTTC.

Note on this clonotype: One end of the junction does not line up with germline, which may come from a read error. The chain employs TRBV10-3 and TRBJ2-5, with 11 nucleotides matching TRBD2. From germline, CDR1 is ENHRY and CDR2 SYGVKD. The CDR3 totals 17 residues. CDR3 residues: CASSRLAGGGLGETQYF. DNA for the CDR3: TGTGCCAGCAGTAGGCTAGCGGGAGGAGGATTAGGTGAGACCCAGTACTTC.

This clonotype came up many times. The V call is TRBV6-2 or TRBV6-3, the J call TRBJ2-7, with 9 positions matching TRBD1. After removal of 9 bases from V and 6 bases from J, the junction contained 6 bases not matched to a gene. Per germline, CDR1 MNHEY and CDR2 SVGEGT. This CDR3 spans 12 amino acids. The CDR3 here is CASRTGEGEQYF. The DNA for the CDR3 is TGTGCCAGTAGGACAGGGGAAGGCGAGCAGTACTTC.

This clonotype has at least ten counts. The chain is built from TRBV12-3 or TRBV12-4 and TRBJ1-1, with a tentative D call TRBD1 (6 bases). The length of the CDR3 is 15 residues. V was trimmed by 4 bases and J by 3 bases, leaving 15 bases between them. This CDR3 is CASSSQFEGDTEAFF. CDR3 DNA sequence: TGTGCCAGCAGTTCCCAGTTCGAGGGGGACACTGAAGCTTTCTTT.

This clonotype was seen many times. The CDR3 protein is CASSLVGYNTDTQYF. The CDR3 DNA sequence: TGTGCCAGCAGCTTAGTCGGGTATAACACAGATACGCAGTATTTT. The V and J genes are TRBV11-2 and TRBJ2-3; D is unresolved. Trimming removed 1 base from V and 2 bases from J, with 10 bases in between. The CDR3 is 15 residues long. Germline CDR1 and CDR2: SGHAT and FQNNGV.

This clonotype turned up a few times. The chain recombines TRBV29-1 with TRBJ1-2, with D hard to call. The CDR3 extends over 10 amino acids. Germline V CDR1 and CDR2: SQVTM, ANQGSEA. Trimming removed 3 bases at V and 4 bases at J, with 3 bases between. The DNA of the CDR3 is TGCAGCGTTGATGGCTATGGCTACACCTTC. Amino acid sequence: CSVDGYGYTF.